This TCR beta chain emerged from a study of control samples from healthy donors and cancer patients. TCRdb's table, derived via immunoSEQ multiplex PCR, lists solely in-frame clones and lacks some. The sample consists of approximately 100,000 clones, roughly 86% of them appearing once. CDR1 is SGHAT and CDR2 is FQNNGV in the germline V gene. Between the trimmed V and J ends, which lost 7 bases and 1 base, there was a span of 10 bases. There are 13 residues in the CDR3. The V call is TRBV11-2, the J call TRBJ1-1; D is perhaps TRBD1 (5 bases). The sequenced sample consisted of blood. The receptor was derived from a man aged 55 to 70 in good health. Here the CDR3 DNA reads TGTGCCAGCATAGGGACGGGGAACACTGAAGCTTTCTTT. Encoded protein: CASIGTGNTEAFF.